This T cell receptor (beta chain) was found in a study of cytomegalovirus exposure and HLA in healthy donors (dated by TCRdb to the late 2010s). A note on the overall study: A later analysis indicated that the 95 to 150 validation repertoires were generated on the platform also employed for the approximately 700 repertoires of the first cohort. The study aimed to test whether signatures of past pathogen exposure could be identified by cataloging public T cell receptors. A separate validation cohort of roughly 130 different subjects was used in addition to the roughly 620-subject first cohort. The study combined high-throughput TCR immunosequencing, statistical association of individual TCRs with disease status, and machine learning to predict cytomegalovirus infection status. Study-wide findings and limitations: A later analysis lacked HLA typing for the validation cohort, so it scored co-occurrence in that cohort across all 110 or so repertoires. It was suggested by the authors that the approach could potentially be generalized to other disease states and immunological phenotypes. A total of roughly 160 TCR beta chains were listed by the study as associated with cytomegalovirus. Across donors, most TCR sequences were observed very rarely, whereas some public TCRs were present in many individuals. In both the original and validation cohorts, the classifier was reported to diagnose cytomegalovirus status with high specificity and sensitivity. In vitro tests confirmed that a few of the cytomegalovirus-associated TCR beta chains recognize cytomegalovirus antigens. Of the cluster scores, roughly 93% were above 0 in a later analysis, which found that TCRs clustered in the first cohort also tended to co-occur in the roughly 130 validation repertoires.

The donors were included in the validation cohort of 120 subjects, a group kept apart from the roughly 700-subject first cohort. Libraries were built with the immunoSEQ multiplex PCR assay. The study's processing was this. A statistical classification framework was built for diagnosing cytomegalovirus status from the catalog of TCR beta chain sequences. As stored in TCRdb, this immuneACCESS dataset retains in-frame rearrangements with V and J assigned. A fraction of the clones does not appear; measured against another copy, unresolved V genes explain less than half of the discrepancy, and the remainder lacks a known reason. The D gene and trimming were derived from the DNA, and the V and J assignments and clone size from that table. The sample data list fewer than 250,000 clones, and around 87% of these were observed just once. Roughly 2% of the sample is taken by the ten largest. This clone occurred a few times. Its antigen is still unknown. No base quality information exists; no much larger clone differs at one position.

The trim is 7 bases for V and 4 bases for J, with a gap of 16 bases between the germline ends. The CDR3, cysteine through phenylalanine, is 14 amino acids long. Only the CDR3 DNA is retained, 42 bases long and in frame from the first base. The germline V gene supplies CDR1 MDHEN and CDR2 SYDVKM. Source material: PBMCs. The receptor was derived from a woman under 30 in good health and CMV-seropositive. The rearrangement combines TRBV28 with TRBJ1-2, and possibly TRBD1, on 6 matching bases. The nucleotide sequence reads TGTGCCAGCATCCGCGGGGGCGCAATCTATGGCTACACCTTC. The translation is CASIRGGAIYGYTF.